Listed below are T cell receptor beta chains from one sample, sequenced in a study of cytomegalovirus exposure and HLA in healthy donors. TCRdb's table, derived via immunoSEQ multiplex PCR, lists solely in-frame clones and lacks some. Among about 170,000 clones listed, almost 85% were seen once. Specimen: PBMCs. The receptors originated from a girl aged 5 to 17 in good health and CMV-seropositive. CDR3s include the opening cysteine and the closing phenylalanine or tryptophan. The D gene is left open where the match is weak. Size values are once, few and many counts, or a class for expanded clones, and some rows have none.

v_call	clone_size	d_call	j_call	cdr3_nt	cdr3_aa
TRBV2	NA	NA	TRBJ1-5	TGTGCCAGCAGTGGGAGACGGGATAGCAATCAGCCCCAGCATTTT	CASSGRRDSNQPQHF
TRBV9	NA	NA	TRBJ1-5	TGTGCCAGCAGCGTAGCCGCAGAAAATCAGCCCCAGCATTTT	CASSVAAENQPQHF
TRBV7-6	NA	NA	TRBJ1-2	TGTGCCAGCAGCTTAGGTAAGTCGGCACCGAGGGGGTTTGGCTACACCTTC	CASSLGKSAPRGFGYTF
TRBV29-1	NA	TRBD1	TRBJ2-1	TGCAGCGTTTCCCCCCGGGACAGGGCCCCCTACAATGAGCAGTTCTTC	CSVSPRDRAPYNEQFF
TRBV7-8	NA	NA	TRBJ2-5	TGTGCCAGCAGCGACAATGGAAAGACCCAGTACTTC	CASSDNGKTQYF
TRBV27	NA	NA	TRBJ1-5	TGTGCCAGCAGTTTATCTGCGGTTCAGCCCCAGCATTTT	CASSLSAVQPQHF
TRBV6-4	few	TRBD2	TRBJ2-3	TGTGCCAGCAGTGACGAAGCGGGGGGGAGCACAGATACGCAGTATTTT	CASSDEAGGSTDTQYF
TRBV5-1	NA	NA	TRBJ2-7	TGCGCCAGCAGCTTCTACGGGTACGAGCAGTACTTC	CASSFYGYEQYF
TRBV2	NA	NA	TRBJ1-1	TGTGCCAGCAGTGGGAGAGAAAGAAACACTGAAGCTTTCTTT	CASSGRERNTEAFF
TRBV5-4	NA	NA	TRBJ1-1	TGTGCCAGCAGCTTTAGGGGTTCTGAAGCTTTCTTT	CASSFRGSEAFF
TRBV6-5	NA	TRBD1	TRBJ1-1	TGTGCCAGCAACAACAGGGGGAACACTGAAGCTTTCTTT	CASNNRGNTEAFF
TRBV27	NA	NA	TRBJ2-5	TGTGCCAGCAGCCGGGAGCCCCAAGAGACCCAGTACTTC	CASSREPQETQYF
TRBV5-1	NA	TRBD1	TRBJ1-1	TGCGCCAGCAGCCCGGACGTAGGGGGCAACACTGAAGCTTTCTTT	CASSPDVGGNTEAFF
TRBV12-5	NA	NA	TRBJ1-2	TGTGCTAGTGGTCCAGCGACAGAGCTTAACTATGGCTACACCTTC	CASGPATELNYGYTF
TRBV5-8	few	NA	TRBJ2-1	TGTGCCAGCAGCCCTGGAGGCGGGGCCTACAATGAGCAGTTCTTC	CASSPGGGAYNEQFF
TRBV4-1	NA	TRBD1	TRBJ2-1	TGCGCCAGCAGCCGAACAGGGGGTGAGCAGTTCTTC	CASSRTGGEQFF
TRBV2	NA	TRBD1	TRBJ2-1	TGTGCCAGCAGTTCCGACAGGGCAGGGTACAATGAGCAGTTCTTC	CASSSDRAGYNEQFF